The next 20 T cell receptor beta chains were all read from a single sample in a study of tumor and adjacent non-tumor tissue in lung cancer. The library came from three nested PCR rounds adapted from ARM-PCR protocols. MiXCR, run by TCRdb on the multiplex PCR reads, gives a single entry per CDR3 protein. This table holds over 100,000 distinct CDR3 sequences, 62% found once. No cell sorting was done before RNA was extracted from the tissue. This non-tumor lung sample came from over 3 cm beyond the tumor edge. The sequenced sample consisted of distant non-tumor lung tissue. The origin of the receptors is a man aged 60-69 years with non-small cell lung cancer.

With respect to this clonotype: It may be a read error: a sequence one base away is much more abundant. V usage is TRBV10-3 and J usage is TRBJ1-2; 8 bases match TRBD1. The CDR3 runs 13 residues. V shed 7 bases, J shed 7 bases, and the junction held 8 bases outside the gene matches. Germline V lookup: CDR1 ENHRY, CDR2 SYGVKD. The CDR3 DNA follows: TGTGCCATCAAAGACAGGGGTATTAGTGGCTACACCTTC. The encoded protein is CAIKDRGISGYTF.

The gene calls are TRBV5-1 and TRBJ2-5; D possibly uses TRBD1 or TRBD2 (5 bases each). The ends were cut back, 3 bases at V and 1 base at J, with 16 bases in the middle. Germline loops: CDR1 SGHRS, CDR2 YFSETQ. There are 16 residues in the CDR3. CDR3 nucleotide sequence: TGCGCCAGCAGCTCTGGGAACAGGACTCCCCAAGAGACCCAGTACTTC. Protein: CASSSGNRTPQETQYF.

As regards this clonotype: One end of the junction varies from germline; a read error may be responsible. CDR3 coding DNA: TGTGCCAGCAGTTACTCAGGGGAGTTTTCAGCCCTCCACTTT. This gives the protein CASSYSGEFSALHF. The rearrangement links TRBV6-5 to TRBJ1-6; maybe TRBD1 (5 bases). Germline V gene lookup returns CDR1 MNHEY and CDR2 SVGAGI. The CDR3 runs to 14 residues.

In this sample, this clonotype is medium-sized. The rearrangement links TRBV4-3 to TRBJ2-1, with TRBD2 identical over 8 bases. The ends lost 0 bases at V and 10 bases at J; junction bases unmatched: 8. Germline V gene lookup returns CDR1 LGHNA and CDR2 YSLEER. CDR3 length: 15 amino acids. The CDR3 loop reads CASSQDVVIAGEQFF. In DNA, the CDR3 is TGCGCCAGCAGCCAAGACGTCGTGATAGCGGGGGAGCAGTTCTTC.

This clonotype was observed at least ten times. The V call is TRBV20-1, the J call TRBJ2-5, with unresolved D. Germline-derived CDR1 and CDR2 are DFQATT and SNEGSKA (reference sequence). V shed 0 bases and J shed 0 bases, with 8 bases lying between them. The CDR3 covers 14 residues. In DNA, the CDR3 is TGCAGTGCTAGAGATATGGCAGACCAAGAGACCCAGTACTTC. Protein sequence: CSARDMADQETQYF.

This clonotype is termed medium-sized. CDR3 sequence (DNA): TGTGCCAGCAGCGTCAGACGGGACTTACACTACGAGCAGTACTTC. Translated, it gives CASSVRRDLHYEQYF. The chain combines TRBV11-3 with TRBJ2-7; D possibly corresponds to TRBD2 (6 bases). The length of the CDR3 is 15 residues. In germline, CDR1 is SGHNT, CDR2 YENEEA. Trimming cost V 5 bases and J 3 bases, with 17 bases left between them.

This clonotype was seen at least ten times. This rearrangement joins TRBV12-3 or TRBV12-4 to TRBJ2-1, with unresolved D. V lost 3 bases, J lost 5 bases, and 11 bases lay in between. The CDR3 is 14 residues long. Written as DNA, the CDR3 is TGTGCCAGCAGTTTTGGCGGACCAAACAATGAGCAGTTCTTC. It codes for CASSFGGPNNEQFF.

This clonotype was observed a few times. The CDR3 sequence: CASSREFSGELFF. CDR3 coding DNA: TGTGCCAGCAGCCGGGAGTTTTCCGGGGAGCTGTTTTTT. The chain carries TRBV7-2 and TRBJ2-2, with D perhaps matching TRBD2 (6 bases). The germline V gene has CDR1 SGHTA and CDR2 FQGNSA. There are 13 residues in the CDR3. V lost 5 bases and J 6 bases, leaving 10 bases between the germline ends. Full variable domain (remainder filled in from reference TRBV7-2 and TRBJ2-2): GAGVSQSPSNKVTEKGKDVELRCDPISGHTALYWYRQSLGQGLEFLIYFQGNSAPDKSGLPSDRFSAERTGGSVSTLTIQRTQQEDSAVYLCASSREFSGELFFGEGSRLTVL.

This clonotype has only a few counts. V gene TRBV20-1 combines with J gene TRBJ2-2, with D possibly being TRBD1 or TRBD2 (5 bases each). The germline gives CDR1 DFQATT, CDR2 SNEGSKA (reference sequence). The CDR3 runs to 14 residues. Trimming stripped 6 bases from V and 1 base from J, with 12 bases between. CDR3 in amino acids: CSAFVGGNTGELFF. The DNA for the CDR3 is TGCAGTGCATTTGTTGGGGGGAACACCGGGGAGCTGTTTTTT.

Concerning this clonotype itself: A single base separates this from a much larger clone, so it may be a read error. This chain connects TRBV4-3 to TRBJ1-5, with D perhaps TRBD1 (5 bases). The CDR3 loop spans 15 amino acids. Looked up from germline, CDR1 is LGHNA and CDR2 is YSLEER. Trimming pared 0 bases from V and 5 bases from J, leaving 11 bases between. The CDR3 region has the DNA TGCGCCAGCAGCCAAGAGCCGGGGGGGGATCAGCCCCAGCATTTT. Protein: CASSQEPGGDQPQHF.

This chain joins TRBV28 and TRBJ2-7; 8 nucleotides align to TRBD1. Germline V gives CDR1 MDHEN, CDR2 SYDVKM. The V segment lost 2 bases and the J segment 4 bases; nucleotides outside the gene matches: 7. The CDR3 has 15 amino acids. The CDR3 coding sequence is TGTGCCAGCAGTTTACCTGGACAGGGACGATACGAGCAGTACGTC. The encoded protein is CASSLPGQGRYEQYV.

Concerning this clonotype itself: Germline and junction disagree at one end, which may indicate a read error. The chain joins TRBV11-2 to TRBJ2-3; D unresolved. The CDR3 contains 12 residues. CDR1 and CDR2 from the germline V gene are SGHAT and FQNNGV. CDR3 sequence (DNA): TGTGCCAGAAGCCCCACCACAGATATGCAGTATTTT. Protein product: CARSPTTDMQYF.

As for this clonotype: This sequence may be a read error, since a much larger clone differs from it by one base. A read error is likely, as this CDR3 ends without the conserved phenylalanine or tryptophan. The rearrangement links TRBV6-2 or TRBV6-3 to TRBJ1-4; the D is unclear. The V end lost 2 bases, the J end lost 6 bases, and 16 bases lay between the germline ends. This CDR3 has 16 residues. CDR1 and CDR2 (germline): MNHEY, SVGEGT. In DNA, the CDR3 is TGTGCCAGCAGTTACCGGGCGGTTGCACGCGATGAAAAACTGTTTTTG. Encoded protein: CASSYRAVARDEKLFL.

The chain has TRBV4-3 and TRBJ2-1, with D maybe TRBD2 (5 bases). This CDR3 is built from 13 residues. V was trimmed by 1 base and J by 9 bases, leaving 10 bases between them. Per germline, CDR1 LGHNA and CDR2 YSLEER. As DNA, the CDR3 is TGCGCCAGCAGCCAAGGCGGGCAAAGTGAGCAGTTCTTC. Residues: CASSQGGQSEQFF.

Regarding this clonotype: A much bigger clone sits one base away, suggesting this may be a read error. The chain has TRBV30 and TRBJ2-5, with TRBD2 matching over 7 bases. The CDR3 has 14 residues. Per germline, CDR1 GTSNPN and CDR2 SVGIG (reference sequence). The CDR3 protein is CAWSPMWGRETKYF. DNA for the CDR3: TGTGCCTGGAGTCCTATGTGGGGGAGGGAGACCAAGTACTTC.

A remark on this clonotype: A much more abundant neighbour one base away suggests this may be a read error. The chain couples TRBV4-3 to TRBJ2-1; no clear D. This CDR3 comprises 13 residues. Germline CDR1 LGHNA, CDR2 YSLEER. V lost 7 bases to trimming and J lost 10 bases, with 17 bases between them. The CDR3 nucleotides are TGCGCCAGCAACCGAGAAGAACGGACGGAGCAGTTCTTC. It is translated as CASNREERTEQFF.

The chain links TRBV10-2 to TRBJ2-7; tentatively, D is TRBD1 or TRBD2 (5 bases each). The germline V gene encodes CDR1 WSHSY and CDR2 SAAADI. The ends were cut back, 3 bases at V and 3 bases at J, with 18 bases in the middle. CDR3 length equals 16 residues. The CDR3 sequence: CASSDWGIWGDYEQYF. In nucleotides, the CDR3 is TGCGCCAGCAGTGATTGGGGGATATGGGGAGACTACGAGCAGTACTTC.

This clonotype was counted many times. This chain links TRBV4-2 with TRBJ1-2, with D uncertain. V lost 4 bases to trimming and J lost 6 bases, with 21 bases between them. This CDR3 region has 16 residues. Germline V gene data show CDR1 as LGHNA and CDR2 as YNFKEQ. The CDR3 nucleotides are TGTGCCAGCAGCCCCAGTTCTGGGGAAGCGAACCATGGCTACACCTTC. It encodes CASSPSSGEANHGYTF.

The CDR3 nucleotides are TGTGCCAGCAGCTTAGATACAGGGTCAGCCTACAATGAGCAGTTCTTC. It is translated as CASSLDTGSAYNEQFF. The gene calls are TRBV11-2 and TRBJ2-1; TRBD1 is a possible D gene (6 bases). The CDR3 consists of 16 residues. V lost 0 bases, J lost 2 bases, and 11 bases lay in between. From germline, CDR1 is SGHAT and CDR2 FQNNGV.

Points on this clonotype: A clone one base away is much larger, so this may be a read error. The CDR3 DNA sequence: TGTGCCAGCAGTTACTCGGTACGAAATGAGCAGTTCTTC. The encoded protein is CASSYSVRNEQFF. This rearrangement joins TRBV6-6 to TRBJ2-1; D remains unclear. Germline CDR1 reads MNHNY; CDR2 reads SVGAGI (reference sequence). The CDR3 is 13 amino acids. V dropped 0 bases and J dropped 7 bases, with 7 bases sitting between them.